This T cell receptor beta chain was observed in a study of blood T cell repertoires in COVID-19. Study context: Spain, Italy and the United States supplied samples that represented acute and convalescent COVID-19. T cells, B-cell-depleted T cells, or PBMCs supplied cDNA or gDNA.

Per the original data handling: Amplification from reference gene primers served as the basis for estimated nucleated cell counts. Profiling relied on immunoSEQ multiplex PCR, and the TCRdb table lists in-frame clones only, not all of them. For V, J and clone size, that table is used; D and trimming come from the DNA. The profile covers roughly 65,000 clones, with over 80% appearing a single time and 35% to 45% taken by the ten largest. Germline values: CDR1 MNHNY, CDR2 SVGAGI (reference sequence). The CDR3 is 15 residues long. With 4 bases removed from V and 1 base from J, the gap between germline ends came to 14 bases.

This receptor was taken from a human donor in a cohort sampled during active COVID-19. The sample was peripheral blood. The chain uses TRBV6-6 and TRBJ2-7; a weak D match, TRBD1 (6 bases). The CDR3 sequence: CASSSLNRASYEQYF. DNA of the CDR3: TGTGCCAGCAGTTCCCTGAACAGGGCTTCCTACGAGCAGTACTTC.